This T cell receptor (beta chain) was obtained from a study of blood T cells in healthy people across ages. As for this clonotype: Its antigen is currently unknown.

Germline V CDR1 and CDR2: SGHKS, YYEKEE (reference sequence). CDR3 length: 15 residues. With 1 base removed from V and 4 bases from J, the gap between germline ends came to 12 bases. Study conclusions and caveats: Compared with aged donors, long-lived donors showed fewer expanded clones, suggesting selection. Strongly correlated with naive T cell percentage was TCR beta diversity.

PCR was performed a second time for 7 to 11 cycles using a sample-barcoded 5' primer and a J-beta primer mix. MiXCR was run by TCRdb on the 5' RACE reads, yielding one entry per CDR3 protein. The sample yields roughly 1.6 million distinct CDR3 sequences, roughly 32% seen once. V and J are TRBV5-5 and TRBJ2-1, with a possible D match to TRBD2 (5 bases). The receptor comes from a woman between 25 and 40 years old in good health. Input material: blood. CDR3: CASSLRLTTYNEQFF. The DNA for the CDR3 is TGTGCCAGCAGCTTGAGACTAACGACTTACAATGAGCAGTTCTTC.